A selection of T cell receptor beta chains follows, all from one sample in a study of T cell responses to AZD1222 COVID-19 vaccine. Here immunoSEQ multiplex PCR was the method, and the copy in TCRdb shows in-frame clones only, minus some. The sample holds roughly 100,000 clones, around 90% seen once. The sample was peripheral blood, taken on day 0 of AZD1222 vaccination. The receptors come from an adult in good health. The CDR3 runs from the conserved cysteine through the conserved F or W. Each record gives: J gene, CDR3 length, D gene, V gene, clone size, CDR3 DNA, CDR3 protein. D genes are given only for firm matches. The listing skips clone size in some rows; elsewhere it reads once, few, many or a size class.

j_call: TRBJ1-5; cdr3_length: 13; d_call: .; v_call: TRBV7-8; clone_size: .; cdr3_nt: TGTGCCAGCAGCCGGGGGAGCAATCAGCCCCAGCATTTT; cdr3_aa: CASSRGSNQPQHF
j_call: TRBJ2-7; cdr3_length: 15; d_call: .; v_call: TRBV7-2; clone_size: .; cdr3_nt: TGTGCCAGCAGCTTAATCACAACAGGGAACTACGAGCAGTACTTC; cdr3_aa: CASSLITTGNYEQYF
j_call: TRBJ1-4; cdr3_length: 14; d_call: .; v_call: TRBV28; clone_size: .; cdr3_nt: TGTGCCAGCAGTTTGGGAGGGGAGAGAGAAAAACTGTTTTTT; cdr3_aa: CASSLGGEREKLFF
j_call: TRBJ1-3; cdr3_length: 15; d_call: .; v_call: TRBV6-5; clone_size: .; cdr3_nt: TGTGCCAGCAGAACAGGGAGCAACTCTGGAAACACCATATATTTT; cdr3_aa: CASRTGSNSGNTIYF
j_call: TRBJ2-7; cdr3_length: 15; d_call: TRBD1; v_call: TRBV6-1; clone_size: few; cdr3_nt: TGTGCCAGCAGTGAAGGGACAGGGGGCCCCTACGAGCAGTACTTC; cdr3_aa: CASSEGTGGPYEQYF
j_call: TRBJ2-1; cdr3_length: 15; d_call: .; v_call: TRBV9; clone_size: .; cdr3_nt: TGTGCCAGCAGCCCCGCGCCCCTAACCTACAATGAGCAGTTCTTC; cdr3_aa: CASSPAPLTYNEQFF
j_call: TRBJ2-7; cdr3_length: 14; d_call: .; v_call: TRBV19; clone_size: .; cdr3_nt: TGTGCCAGTAGTATTGGAGGGGTCGGTTACGAGCAGTACTTC; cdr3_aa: CASSIGGVGYEQYF
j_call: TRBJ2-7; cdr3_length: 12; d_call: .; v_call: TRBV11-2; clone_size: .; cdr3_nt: TGTGCCAGCACACCAACCCGCTACGAGCAGTACTTC; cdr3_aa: CASTPTRYEQYF
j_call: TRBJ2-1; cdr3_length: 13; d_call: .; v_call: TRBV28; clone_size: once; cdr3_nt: TGTGCCAGCAGGGCAGCGACCTACAATGAGCAGTTCTTC; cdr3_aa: CASRAATYNEQFF
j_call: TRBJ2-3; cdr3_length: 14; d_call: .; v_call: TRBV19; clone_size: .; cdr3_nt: TGTGCCAGTAGGCAGTGGGGGCATAAGGATACGCAGTATTTT; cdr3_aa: CASRQWGHKDTQYF
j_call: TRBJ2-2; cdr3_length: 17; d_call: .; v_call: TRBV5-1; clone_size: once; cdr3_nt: TGCGCCAGCAGCTTGGGAATCGCGGGTTCGAACACCGGGGAGCTGTTTTTT; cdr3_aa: CASSLGIAGSNTGELFF
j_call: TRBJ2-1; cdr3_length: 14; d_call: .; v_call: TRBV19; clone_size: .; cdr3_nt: TGTGCCAGTACTAAGGTTCCTCAGAACAATGAGCAGTTCTTC; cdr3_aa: CASTKVPQNNEQFF
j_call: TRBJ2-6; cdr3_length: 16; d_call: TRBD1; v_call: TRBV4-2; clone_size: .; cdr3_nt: TGTGCCAGCAGCCAAGGACAGGGATCCGGGGCCAACGTCCTGACTTTC; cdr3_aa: CASSQGQGSGANVLTF
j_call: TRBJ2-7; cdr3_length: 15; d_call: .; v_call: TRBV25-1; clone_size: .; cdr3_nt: TGTGCCAGCAGTGAATATTCCCCGGTCCGGGACGAGCAGTACTTC; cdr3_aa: CASSEYSPVRDEQYF
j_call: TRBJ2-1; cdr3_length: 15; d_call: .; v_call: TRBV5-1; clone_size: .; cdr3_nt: TGCGCCAGCAGCTTGAACTGGGAAAGGTACAATGAGCAGTTCTTC; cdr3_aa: CASSLNWERYNEQFF
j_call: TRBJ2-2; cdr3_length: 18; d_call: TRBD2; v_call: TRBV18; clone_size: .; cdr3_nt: TGTGCCAGCTCACCCCCCACTAGACTAGCGGAAAACACCGGGGAGCTGTTTTTT; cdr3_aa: CASSPPTRLAENTGELFF
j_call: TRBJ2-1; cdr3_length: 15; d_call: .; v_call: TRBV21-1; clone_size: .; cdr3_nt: TGTGCCAGCAGCAGCAGCGGTGGCGTCCGGGACAGTGAGTTCTTC; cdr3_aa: CASSSSGGVRDSEFF
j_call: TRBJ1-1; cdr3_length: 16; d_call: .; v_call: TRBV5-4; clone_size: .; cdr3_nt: TGTGCCAGCAGCTTGGGAGGGGAAGAGATAGGCACTGAAGCTTTCTTT; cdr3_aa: CASSLGGEEIGTEAFF
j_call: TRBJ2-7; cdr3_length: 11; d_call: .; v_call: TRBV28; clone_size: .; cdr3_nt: TGTGCCTCCTCGAGCTCCTACGAGCAGTACTTC; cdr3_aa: CASSSSYEQYF
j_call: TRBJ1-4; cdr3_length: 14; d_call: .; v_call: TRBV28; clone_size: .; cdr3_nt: TGTGCCTCCCAAAAGTGGTTGGCTAATGAAAAACTGTTTTTT; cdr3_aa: CASQKWLANEKLFF
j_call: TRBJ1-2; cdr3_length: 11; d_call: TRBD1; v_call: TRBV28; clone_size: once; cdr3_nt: TGTGCCAGCAGACAGAACAGGGGGTACACCTTC; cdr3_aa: CASRQNRGYTF
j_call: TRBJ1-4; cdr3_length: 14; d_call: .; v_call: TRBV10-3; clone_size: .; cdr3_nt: TGTGCCATCAGTGCCCGGCTTACAGAGGAAAAACTGTTTTTT; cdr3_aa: CAISARLTEEKLFF
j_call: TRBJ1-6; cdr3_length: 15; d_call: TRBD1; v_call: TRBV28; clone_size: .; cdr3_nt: TGTGCCAGCAGTTTGCGACAGGGGTATAATTCACCCCTCCACTTT; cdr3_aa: CASSLRQGYNSPLHF
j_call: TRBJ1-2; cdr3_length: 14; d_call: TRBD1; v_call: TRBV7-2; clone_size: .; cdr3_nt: TGTGCCAGCAGCCCGACAGGGCCTAACTATGGCTACACCTTC; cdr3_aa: CASSPTGPNYGYTF
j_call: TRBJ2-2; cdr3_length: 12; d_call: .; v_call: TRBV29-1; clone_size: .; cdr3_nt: TGCAGCGGCCACCGGGACACCGGGGAGCTGTTTTTT; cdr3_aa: CSGHRDTGELFF
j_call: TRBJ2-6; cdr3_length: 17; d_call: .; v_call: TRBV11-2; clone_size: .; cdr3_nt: TGTGCCAGCAACCCTGCCCCCAAAAGCTCTGGGGCCAACGTCCTGACTTTC; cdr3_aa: CASNPAPKSSGANVLTF
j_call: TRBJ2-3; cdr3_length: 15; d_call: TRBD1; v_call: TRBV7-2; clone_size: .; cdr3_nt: TGTGCCAGCAGCTCGGTAGGGACAGACACAGATACGCAGTATTTT; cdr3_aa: CASSSVGTDTDTQYF
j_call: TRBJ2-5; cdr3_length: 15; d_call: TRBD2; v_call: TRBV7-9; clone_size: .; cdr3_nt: TGTGCCAGCAGCTTAGAGGGCGGGGGAGTCGAGACCCAGTACTTC; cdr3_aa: CASSLEGGGVETQYF
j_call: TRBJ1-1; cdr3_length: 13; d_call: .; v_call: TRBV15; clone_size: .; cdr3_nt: TGTGCCACCAGCGGCGACTTGAACACTGAAGCTTTCTTT; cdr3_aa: CATSGDLNTEAFF
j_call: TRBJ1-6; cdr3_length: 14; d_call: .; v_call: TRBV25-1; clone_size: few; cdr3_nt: TGTGCCAGCAGTGAATATGGGAGGAATTCACCCCTCCACTTT; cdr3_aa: CASSEYGRNSPLHF
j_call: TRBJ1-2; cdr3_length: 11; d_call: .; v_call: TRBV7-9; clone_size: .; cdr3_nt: TGTGCCAGCAGCTTAGTAGTTAGCTACACCTTC; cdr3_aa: CASSLVVSYTF
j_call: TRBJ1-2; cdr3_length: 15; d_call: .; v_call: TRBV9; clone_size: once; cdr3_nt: TGTGCCAGCAGCGGATTGTATGGACTGAACTATGGCTACACCTTC; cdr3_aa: CASSGLYGLNYGYTF
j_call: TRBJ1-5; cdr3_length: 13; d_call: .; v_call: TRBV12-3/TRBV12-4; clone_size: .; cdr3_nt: TGTGCCAGCAGTTTTTACAGCAATCAGCCCCAGCATTTT; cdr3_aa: CASSFYSNQPQHF
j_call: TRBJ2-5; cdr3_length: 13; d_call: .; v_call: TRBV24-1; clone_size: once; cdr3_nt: TGTGCCACCAGTACGCCCAATCAAGAGACCCAGTACTTC; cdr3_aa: CATSTPNQETQYF
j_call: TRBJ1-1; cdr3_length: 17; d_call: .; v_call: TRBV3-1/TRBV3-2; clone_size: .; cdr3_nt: TGTGCCAGCAGCCAAGTGTCCGGGGGCGGGGAGAACACTGAAGCTTTCTTT; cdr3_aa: CASSQVSGGGENTEAFF
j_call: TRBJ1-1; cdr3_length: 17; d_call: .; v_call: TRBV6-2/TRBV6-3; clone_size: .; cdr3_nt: TGTGCCAGCAGTTACCCCCTGACAGGTGGGGTGAACACTGAAGCTTTCTTT; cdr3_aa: CASSYPLTGGVNTEAFF
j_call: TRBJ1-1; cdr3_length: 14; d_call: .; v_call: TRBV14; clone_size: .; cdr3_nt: TGTGCCAGCAGCCAAGATCTACCCGGGTCAGGAGCTTTCTTT; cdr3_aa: CASSQDLPGSGAFF
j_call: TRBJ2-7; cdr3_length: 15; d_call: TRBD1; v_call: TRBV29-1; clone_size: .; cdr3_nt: TGCAGCGTTGCGGACAGGGAGAGAGGGACCTACGAGCAGTACTTC; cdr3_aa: CSVADRERGTYEQYF
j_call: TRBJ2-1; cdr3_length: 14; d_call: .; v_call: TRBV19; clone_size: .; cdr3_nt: TGTGCCAGTCGAGGGGGGCGGTGGGGCAATGAGCAGTTCTTC; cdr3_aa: CASRGGRWGNEQFF
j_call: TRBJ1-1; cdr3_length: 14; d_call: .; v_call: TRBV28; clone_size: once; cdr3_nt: TGTGCCAGCAACTCGAGGCCGGGACGACCTGAAGCTTTCTTT; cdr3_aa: CASNSRPGRPEAFF
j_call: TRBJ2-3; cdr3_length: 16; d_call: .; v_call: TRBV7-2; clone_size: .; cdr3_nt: TGTGCCAGCAGCTCGGGCTATACCGTTAGCACAGATACGCAGTATTTT; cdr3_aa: CASSSGYTVSTDTQYF
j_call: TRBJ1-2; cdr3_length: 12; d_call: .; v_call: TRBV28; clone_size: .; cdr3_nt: TGTGCCAGCAGTCTAGACGATTATGGCTACACCTTC; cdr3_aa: CASSLDDYGYTF
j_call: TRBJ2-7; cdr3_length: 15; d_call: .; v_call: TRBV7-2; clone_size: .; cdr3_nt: TGTGCCAGCAGCTTAGGGACGGTGGGCTCCTACGAGCAGTACTTC; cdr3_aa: CASSLGTVGSYEQYF